A selection of T cell receptor beta chains follows, all from one sample in a study of T-cell reconstitution after alpha-beta-depleted transplantation in children. TCRdb reprocessed the PCR reads with MiXCR, giving one entry per CDR3 protein. The sample yields about 610,000 distinct CDR3 sequences, about 11% seen once. This specimen was PBMCs from the stem cell graft donor, taken from the stem cell graft. These TCRs come from a human donor who donated a stem cell graft to a child with acute myeloid leukemia. CDR3s include the opening cysteine and the closing phenylalanine or tryptophan. The D gene is left open where the match is weak. Rows give clone size only sometimes, using once, few, many, or a class for an expanded clone.

NA,14,TRBV3-1,few,TRBJ2-7,TGTGCCAGCAGCCAAGATCCCGTAACCTACGAGCAGTACTTC,CASSQDPVTYEQYF
TRBD1,15,TRBV6-1,few,TRBJ2-7,TGTGCCAGCAACCCACCGCCGGGACAGGGATACGAGCAGTACTTC,CASNPPPGQGYEQYF
TRBD2,16,TRBV7-9,few,TRBJ2-2,TGTGCCAGCAGAAGGACTAGCGGGAGTAAAACCGGGGAGCTGTTTTTT,CASRRTSGSKTGELFF
TRBD2,16,TRBV5-1,few,TRBJ2-7,TGCGCCAGCAGCTGGGGACTAGCGGGACCCTCTTACGAGCAGTACTTC,CASSWGLAGPSYEQYF
NA,16,TRBV7-2,many,TRBJ1-2,TGTGCCAGCAGCTTGCGCCTCAGGGAAGGGAACTATGGCTACACCTTC,CASSLRLREGNYGYTF
NA,13,TRBV6-2/TRBV6-3,NA,TRBJ1-5,TGTGCCAGCAGTTACGAGACTTTACAGCCCCAGCATTTT,CASSYETLQPQHF
NA,15,TRBV7-2,few,TRBJ1-1,TGTGCCAGCAGCTTAAGAAAAGCGGCGGCAACTGAAGCTTTCTTT,CASSLRKAAATEAFF
NA,14,TRBV5-1,many,TRBJ1-2,TGCGCCAGCCGCGTTTCCGAGGGGTATTATGGCTACACCTTC,CASRVSEGYYGYTF
TRBD2,16,TRBV5-1,NA,TRBJ2-3,TGCGCCAGCAGCGCCAGCGGGAGTCACGGCACAGATACGCAGTATTTT,CASSASGSHGTDTQYF
TRBD2,16,TRBV12-3/TRBV12-4,NA,TRBJ2-3,TGTGCCAGCAGTTTTGGGCGGGAGGGCCGGGGAGATACGCAGTATTTT,CASSFGREGRGDTQYF
TRBD1,15,TRBV20-1,NA,TRBJ1-1,TGCAGTGCTAGAGAGCCACAGGGGGAAAACACTGAAGCTTTCTTT,CSAREPQGENTEAFF
TRBD1,12,TRBV29-1,many,TRBJ2-7,TGCAGCGCTGGGACAGCTCGCTACGAGCAGTACTTC,CSAGTARYEQYF
TRBD2,14,TRBV29-1,few,TRBJ2-5,TGCAGCGTTCATTACGGGACTAAACAAGAGACCCAGTACTTC,CSVHYGTKQETQYF
TRBD2,15,TRBV5-1,many,TRBJ2-5,TGCGCCAGCAGCTTATCGACTAGCGAGGGAGAGACCCAGTACTTC,CASSLSTSEGETQYF
NA,14,TRBV18,many,TRBJ2-5,TGTGCCAGCTCATTAGGCGGGAACATGGAGACCCAGTACTTC,CASSLGGNMETQYF
TRBD2,15,TRBV12-3/TRBV12-4,NA,TRBJ2-1,TGTGCCAGCAGTTTAGGGGGACTAGCGGGAGATGAGCAGTTCTTC,CASSLGGLAGDEQFF
TRBD1,14,TRBV27,many,TRBJ2-7,TGTGCCAGCAGTCTAGACAGGGTGTCCTACGAGCAGTACTTC,CASSLDRVSYEQYF
TRBD1,14,TRBV3-1,few,TRBJ2-2,TGTGCCAGCAGACCGACAGGGGCTAGCGGGGAGCTGTTTTTT,CASRPTGASGELFF
NA,15,TRBV7-3,many,TRBJ1-1,TGTGCCAGCAGCTTAAGTGCCAGGATGAACACTGAAGCTTTCTTT,CASSLSARMNTEAFF
NA,11,TRBV7-9,many,TRBJ2-2,TGTGCCACAATGAGTTCCGGGGAGCTGTTTTTT,CATMSSGELFF
TRBD2,14,TRBV6-5,few,TRBJ2-7,TGTGCCAGCAGTTCCAGCGGGAGACCCTACGAGCAGTACTTC,CASSSSGRPYEQYF